This TCR beta chain was identified during a study of beta chain features in type 1 diabetes. General study results and limits: A greater similarity of naive, central memory and Treg TCRB repertoires was seen among patients than among healthy donors. TCRB CDR3s were moderately but significantly shorter in Type 1 diabetes patients in all four CD4+ subsets.

This CDR3 has 19 residues. Since all of the isolated RNA was reverse transcribed, expressed TCRB transcripts were what got sequenced. The repertoire was sequenced with immunoSEQ multiplex PCR; TCRdb's copy has only in-frame clones and lacks some. The sample includes some 350,000 clones, 9.6% seen only once; the top ten take about 0.64%. This clone was detected only a few times. Its specificity is not known. This clonotype was obtained from a man aged 25-45 years with type 1 diabetes. Sequencing used central memory CD4+ T cells from blood. The chain carries TRBV21-1 and TRBJ1-5; the table's D call, TRBD1, has no DNA check behind it. TRBV21-1 counts as a pseudogene. CDR3 in DNA: TGTGCCAGCAGCAACCGGGACAGGGGGCACTTAATAGGTGTTCAGCCCCAGCATTTT. Translation: CASSNRDRGHLIGVQPQHF.